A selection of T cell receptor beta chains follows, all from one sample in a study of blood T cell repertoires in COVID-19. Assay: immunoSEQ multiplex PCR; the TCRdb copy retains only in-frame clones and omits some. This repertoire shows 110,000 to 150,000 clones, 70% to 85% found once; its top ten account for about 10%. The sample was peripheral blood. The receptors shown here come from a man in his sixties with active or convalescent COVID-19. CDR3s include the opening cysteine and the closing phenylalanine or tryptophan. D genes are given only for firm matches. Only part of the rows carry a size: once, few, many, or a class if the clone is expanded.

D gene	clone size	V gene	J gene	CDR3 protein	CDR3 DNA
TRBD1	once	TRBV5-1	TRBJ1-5	CASSLTGAGNQPQHF	TGCGCCAGCAGCTTAACAGGGGCGGGCAATCAGCCCCAGCATTTT
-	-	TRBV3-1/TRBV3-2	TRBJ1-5	CASSRGSNQPQHF	TGTGCCAGCAGCAGGGGTAGCAATCAGCCCCAGCATTTT
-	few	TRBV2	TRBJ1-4	CASSVNGATNEKLFF	TGTGCCAGCAGTGTGAACGGTGCAACTAATGAAAAACTGTTTTTT
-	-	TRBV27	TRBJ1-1	CASRHYQWQGMNTEAFF	TGTGCCAGCAGACATTACCAATGGCAGGGGATGAACACTGAAGCTTTCTTT
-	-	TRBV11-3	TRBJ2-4	CASSPVGGSNIQYF	TGTGCCAGCAGCCCAGTTGGAGGGTCGAACATTCAGTACTTC
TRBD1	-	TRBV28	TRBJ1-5	CASSLLSVGDRVNQPQHF	TGTGCCAGCAGTTTACTGAGCGTAGGGGACAGGGTCAATCAGCCCCAGCATTTT
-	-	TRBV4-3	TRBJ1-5	CASSQSAGPPIAQHF	TGCGCCAGCAGCCAATCTGCAGGCCCGCCGATAGCCCAGCATTTT
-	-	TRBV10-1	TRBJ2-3	CASSEGHILTDTQYF	TGCGCCAGCAGTGAGGGGCACATACTCACAGATACGCAGTATTTT
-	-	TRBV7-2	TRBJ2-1	CASSFVQGGDEQFF	TGTGCCAGCAGCTTCGTGCAGGGGGGCGATGAGCAGTTCTTC
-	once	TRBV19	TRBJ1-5	CASSISRDRWNQPQHF	TGTGCCAGTAGTATATCTCGCGACAGGTGGAATCAGCCCCAGCATTTT
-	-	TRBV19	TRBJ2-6	CASNPRSSTGANVLTF	TGTGCCAGCAATCCCCGATCTAGTACCGGGGCCAACGTCCTGACTTTC
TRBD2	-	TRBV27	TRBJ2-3	CASSLFGTSGSTDTQYF	TGTGCCAGCAGTTTATTCGGGACTAGCGGGAGCACAGATACGCAGTATTTT
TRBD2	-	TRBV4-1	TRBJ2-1	CASSRGLAGNYNEQFF	TGCGCCAGCAGCCGGGGACTAGCGGGAAACTACAATGAGCAGTTCTTC
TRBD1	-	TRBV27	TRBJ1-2	CASSLGQGYYGYTF	TGTGCCAGCAGTTTAGGACAGGGATACTATGGCTACACCTTC
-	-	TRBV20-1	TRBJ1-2	CSARVVAGYTF	TGCAGTGCTAGAGTGGTGGCTGGCTACACCTTC
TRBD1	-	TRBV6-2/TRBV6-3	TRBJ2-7	CASSYSGQGGYEQYF	TGTGCCAGCAGTTACTCGGGACAGGGGGGTTACGAGCAGTACTTC
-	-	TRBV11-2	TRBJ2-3	CASSLEQGPYTDTQYF	TGTGCCAGCAGCTTAGAACAGGGCCCTTACACAGATACGCAGTATTTT
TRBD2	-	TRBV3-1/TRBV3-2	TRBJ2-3	CASTSGSKGTQYF	TGTGCCAGTACTAGCGGGAGTAAGGGTACGCAGTATTTT
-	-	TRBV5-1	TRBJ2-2	CASSSGQNTGELFF	TGCGCCAGCAGCTCGGGACAGAACACCGGGGAGCTGTTTTTT
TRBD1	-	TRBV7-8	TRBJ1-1	CASSLVEDRPGKAFF	TGTGCCAGCAGCTTAGTGGAGGACAGGCCGGGGAAGGCTTTCTTT
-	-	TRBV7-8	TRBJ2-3	CASSQSVDTQYF	TGTGCCAGCAGCCAATCCGTAGATACGCAGTATTTT
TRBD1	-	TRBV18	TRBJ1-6	CASSRGQGDNSPLHF	TGTGCCAGCTCACGGGGACAGGGAGATAATTCACCCCTCCACTTT
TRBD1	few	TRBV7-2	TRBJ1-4	CASSFTGGGEKLFF	TGTGCCAGCAGCTTCACAGGGGGCGGAGAAAAACTGTTTTTT